This TCR beta chain was captured in a study of lymphopenia after photon versus proton radiotherapy. Overall study results and limits: Photon-treated patients lost naive T cells and TCR diversity; proton-treated stayed stable.

Repertoires were generated with immunoSEQ multiplex PCR, while TCRdb's copy carries only in-frame clones and drops some. The sample holds 50,000 or so clones, about 92% seen once. Note on this clone: Antigen specificity is unknown. Germline is not matched at one junction end, which may reflect a read error. The sample holds other DNA sequences that translate to the same CDR3.

Germline loops: CDR1 LNHDA, CDR2 SQIVND (reference sequence). The CDR3 has 14 residues. This receptor was taken from a woman between 35 and 50 years old with cholangiocarcinoma. Here the sequenced sample was peripheral blood, taken from a patient treated with photon-based radiotherapy. The chain employs TRBV19 and TRBJ1-1, with 10 bases lining up with TRBD1. CDR3 region: CASLRQGAYTEAFF. CDR3 bases: TGCGCCAGTCTAAGACAGGGGGCATACACTGAAGCTTTCTTT.